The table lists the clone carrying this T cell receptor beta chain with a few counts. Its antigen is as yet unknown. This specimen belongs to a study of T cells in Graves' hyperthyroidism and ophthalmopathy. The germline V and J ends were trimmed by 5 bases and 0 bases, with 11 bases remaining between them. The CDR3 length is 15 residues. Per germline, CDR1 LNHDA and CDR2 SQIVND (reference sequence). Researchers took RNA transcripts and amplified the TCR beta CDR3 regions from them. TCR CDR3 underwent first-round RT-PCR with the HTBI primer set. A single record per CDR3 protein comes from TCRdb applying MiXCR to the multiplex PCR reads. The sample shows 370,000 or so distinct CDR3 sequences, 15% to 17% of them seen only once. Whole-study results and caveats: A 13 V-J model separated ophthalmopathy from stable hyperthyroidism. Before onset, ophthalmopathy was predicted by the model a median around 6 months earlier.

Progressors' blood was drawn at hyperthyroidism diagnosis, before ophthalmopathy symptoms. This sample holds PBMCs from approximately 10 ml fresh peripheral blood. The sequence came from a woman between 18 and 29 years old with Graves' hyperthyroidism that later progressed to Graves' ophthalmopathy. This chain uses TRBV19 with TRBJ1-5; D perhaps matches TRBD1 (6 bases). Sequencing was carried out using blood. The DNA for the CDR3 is TGTGCCAGTAGTCCCAGGGGTTATAGCAATCAGCCCCAGCATTTT. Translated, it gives CASSPRGYSNQPQHF. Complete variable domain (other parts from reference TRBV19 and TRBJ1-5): DGGITQSPKYLFRKEGQNVTLSCEQNLNHDAMYWYRQDPGQGLRLIYYSQIVNDFQKGDIAEGYSVSREKKESFPLTVTSAQKNPTAFYLCASSPRGYSNQPQHFGDGTRLSIL.